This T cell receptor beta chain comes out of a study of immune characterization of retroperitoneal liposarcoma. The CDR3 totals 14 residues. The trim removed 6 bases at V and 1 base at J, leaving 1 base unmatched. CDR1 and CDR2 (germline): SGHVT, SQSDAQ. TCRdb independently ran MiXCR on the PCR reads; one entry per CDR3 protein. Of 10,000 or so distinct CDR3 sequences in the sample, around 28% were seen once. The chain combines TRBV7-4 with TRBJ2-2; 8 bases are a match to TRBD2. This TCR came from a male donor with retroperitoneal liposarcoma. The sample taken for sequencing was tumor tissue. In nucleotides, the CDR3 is TGTGCCAGCAGGAGCGGGGGGAACACCGGGGAGCTGTTTTTT. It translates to CASRSGGNTGELFF.